This record concerns one T cell receptor beta chain sequence. What it binds is unknown. No culture or expansion preceded analysis of these blood cells. This specimen comes from a study of neoadjuvant anti-PD-1 for oral cavity cancer. Study findings and constraints: Non-responders to neoadjuvant nivolumab had significantly more clonal PBMC T cells than responders.

J was trimmed by 8 bases and V by 5 bases; bases with no gene match: 8. CDR1 is SGHNT and CDR2 is YENEEA in the germline V gene. The CDR3 runs 13 residues. PBMC libraries mostly used 450 to 600 ng of input genomic DNA, with six replicates per sample. TCRdb's table, derived via immunoSEQ multiplex PCR, lists solely in-frame clones and lacks some. This table has more than 50,000 clones, around 80% appearing once. This sequence originates from a person aged 35-79 years with oral cavity squamous cell carcinoma. The source material was PBMCs, sampled before nivolumab (anti-PD-1) treatment. This chain links TRBV11-3 with TRBJ1-2; 7 bases line up with TRBD1. CDR3 region: CASSTDRARGYTF. CDR3 bases: TGTGCCAGCAGCACTGACAGGGCCCGCGGCTACACCTTC. Full variable domain (remainder filled in from reference TRBV11-3 and TRBJ1-2): EAGVVQSPRYKIIEKKQPVAFWCNPISGHNTLYWYLQNLGQGPELLIRYENEEAVDDSQLPKDRFSAERLKGVDSTLKIQPAELGDSAVYLCASSTDRARGYTFGSGTRLTVV.